This T cell receptor (beta chain) was observed in a study of OX40 agonist ivuxolimab in advanced cancers. Study information: Dosing consisted of intravenous ivuxolimab at 0.01 to 10 mg/kg every 2 weeks. General observations from the study: Some patients without response likewise showed low normalized clonal expansion.

The repertoire was sequenced with immunoSEQ multiplex PCR; TCRdb's copy has only in-frame clones and lacks some. The top ten hold over 9% of the sample, which has around 51,000 clones, around nine tenths seen once. As for this clone: Its antigen is not identified.

V lost 6 bases, J lost 5 bases, and 16 bases lay in between. CDR1 is SEHNR, CDR2 FQNEAQ, per germline (reference sequence). The CDR3 covers 14 residues. The sample was CD4+ or CD8+ T cells sorted from blood, taken in a trial of the OX40 agonist ivuxolimab. This TCR was sampled from an adult with an advanced solid tumor such as melanoma, head and neck, liver or kidney cancer. The chain uses TRBV7-9 and TRBJ2-5, with D possibly matching TRBD1 (6 bases). The CDR3 reads CASRHEGVEETQYF. The CDR3 DNA sequence: TGTGCCAGCAGACATGAGGGGGTCGAGGAGACCCAGTACTTC.